This T cell receptor beta chain was retrieved from a study of blood T cell repertoires in COVID-19. Losses at the gene ends were 6 bases for V and 6 bases for J; bases not matched to a gene: 8. The CDR3 runs 15 residues. Per the germline V gene, CDR1 is SNHLY and CDR2 is FYNNEI. The authors' processing: Nucleated cell number was recorded as an estimate derived from reference gene primer amplification. Some clones are missing from TCRdb's copy, which holds only in-frame ones; the method was immunoSEQ multiplex PCR. Clone size and the V and J calls come from that table; the DNA yielded D and trimming. The sample consists of about 180,000 clones, approximately 84% of them appearing once.

The rearrangement links TRBV2 to TRBJ2-1; 10 positions agree with TRBD2. The sequenced material came from peripheral blood. This TCR came from a human donor in a cohort sampled during active COVID-19. The CDR3, as DNA: TGTGCCAGCAGGGCGACTAGCGGGTTTGGCAATGAGCAGTTCTTC. Translation gives CASRATSGFGNEQFF.